The 25 T cell receptor beta chains reported below all come from one sample, sequenced in a study of OX40 agonist ivuxolimab in advanced cancers. Libraries were prepared by immunoSEQ multiplex PCR; TCRdb keeps only in-frame clonotypes and omits some of them. The sample has about 62,000 clones; 60% to 85% are singletons. Sequencing was performed on CD4+ or CD8+ T cells sorted from blood, taken in a trial of the OX40 agonist ivuxolimab. These receptor sequences come from an adult with an advanced solid tumor such as melanoma, head and neck, liver or kidney cancer.

The rearrangement uses TRBV28 and TRBJ2-3; 9 bases align to TRBD1. CDR1 and CDR2 (germline): MDHEN, SYDVKM. The CDR3 contains 18 residues. V gave up 4 bases and J gave up 4 bases; unmatched junction bases: 15. As DNA, the CDR3 is TGTGCCAGCAGTTCCTCTGCATCCGGGACAGGGCAGGCAGATACGCAGTATTTT. Protein sequence: CASSSSASGTGQADTQYF. The full variable domain, completed using reference TRBV28 and TRBJ2-3, is DVKVTQSSRYLVKRTGEKVFLECVQDMDHENMFWYRQDPGLGLRLIYFSYDVKMKEKGDIPEGYSVSREKKERFSLILESASTNQTSMYLCASSSSASGTGQADTQYFGPGTRLTVL.

This chain links TRBV7-9 with TRBJ2-7, with 7 positions matching TRBD1. Germline lookup yields CDR1 SEHNR and CDR2 FQNEAQ (reference sequence). This CDR3 has 12 amino acids. The V gene end was trimmed by 5 bases and the J gene end by 6 bases; junction bases not matched to a gene: 4. In DNA, the CDR3 is TGTGCCAGCAGCAACAGGGGAATCGAGCAGTACTTC. Encoded protein: CASSNRGIEQYF.

Comments on this clone: A read error may produce the germline difference seen at one junction end. The rearrangement joins TRBV9 to TRBJ1-1; possibly TRBD1 for D (5 bases). Germline V gene data show CDR1 as SGDLS and CDR2 as YYNGEE. The CDR3 runs 13 residues. The CDR3 region is CASSQGVNAEAFF. The CDR3, as DNA: TGTGCCAGCAGTCAGGGAGTGAACGCTGAAGCTTTCTTT.

The chain uses TRBV21-1 and TRBJ2-3; the D call TRBD2 from the table was never checked on the DNA. TRBV21-1 is recorded as a pseudogene. This CDR3 has 17 residues. This chain's CDR3 is CASSKAQTSGSTDTQYF. The CDR3 DNA follows: TGTGCCAGCAGCAAAGCCCAAACTAGCGGGAGTACTGATACGCAGTATTTT.

The chain combines TRBV2 with TRBJ1-4; maybe TRBD1 (5 bases). Trimming cost V 7 bases and J 7 bases, with 13 bases left between them. This CDR3 spans 13 amino acids. Germline V gene lookup returns CDR1 SNHLY and CDR2 FYNNEI. The DNA of the CDR3 is TGTGCCAGCATCGGGGGGGGTACTGAAAAACTGTTTTTT. Translation: CASIGGGTEKLFF.

This chain's CDR3 is CASSQLTGELGETQYF. The CDR3 bases are TGTGCCAGCAGTCAGCTTACAGGGGAACTGGGAGAGACCCAGTACTTC. The chain has TRBV27 and TRBJ2-5; TRBD1 matches at 7 bases. The V and J ends lost 5 bases and 4 bases, in that order; junction bases with no gene match: 13. The CDR3 is made up of 16 amino acids. Germline CDR1 is MNHEY and CDR2 is SMNVEV (reference sequence).

The chain couples TRBV5-6 to TRBJ2-1; no definite D call. CDR3 length: 12 residues. Trimming stripped 5 bases from V and 3 bases from J, with 6 bases between. Germline V CDR1 and CDR2: SGHDT, YYEEEE. For the CDR3, the DNA is TGTGCCAGCAGTCTGGACTACAATGAGCAGTTCTTC. Its translation: CASSLDYNEQFF.

The CDR3 DNA follows: TGTGCCAGCAGCCAAGCTAAGGGACGGGCGAACACTGAAGCTTTCTTT. Translated, it gives CASSQAKGRANTEAFF. The genes are TRBV14 and TRBJ1-1, with D possibly being TRBD1 (5 bases). The germline V gene has CDR1 SGHDN and CDR2 FVKESK. V lost 1 base and J 1 base, leaving 13 bases between the germline ends. CDR3 size: 16 residues.

This clone was detected only a few times. The V and J genes are TRBV6-7 and TRBJ2-2, with 8 bases matching TRBD1. Being an ORF, TRBV6-7 has a function that is uncertain. The CDR3 totals 16 residues. The junction had 14 bases not matched to a gene; V was cut back by 6 bases and J by 8 bases. CDR3 sequence reads: CASSRPGQAPLGELFF. CDR3 bases: TGTGCCAGCAGCCGGCCGGGACAGGCGCCTTTAGGGGAGCTGTTTTTT.

This rearrangement joins TRBV9 to TRBJ1-1; no clear D. Germline V CDR1 and CDR2: SGDLS, YYNGEE. CDR3 size: 14 residues. Trimming left V 0 bases short and J 4 bases short, with 10 bases between. The CDR3 nucleotides are TGTGCCAGCAGCGTAGGGGGTGAGGGCACTGAAGCTTTCTTT. The encoded protein is CASSVGGEGTEAFF.

The V call is TRBV6-5, the J call TRBJ2-5; D possibly uses TRBD1 or TRBD2 (5 bases each). There are 14 residues in the CDR3. The germline V gene has CDR1 MNHEY and CDR2 SVGAGI. Deletions cut 7 bases from V and 5 bases from J, with 17 bases between. CDR3 sequence reads: CASKKQGPGETQYF. DNA of the CDR3: TGTGCCAGCAAAAAGCAGGGACCAGGGGAGACCCAGTACTTC.

The chain employs TRBV9 and TRBJ2-5; no reliable D call. CDR3 length: 13 residues. With 3 bases removed from V and 5 bases from J, the gap between germline ends came to 11 bases. Germline V gene lookup returns CDR1 SGDLS and CDR2 YYNGEE. CDR3 in DNA: TGTGCCAGCAGCGGAAATTTTGGGGAGACCCAGTACTTC. Protein: CASSGNFGETQYF.

This sequence joins TRBV6-5 and TRBJ2-3; 9 nucleotides align to TRBD1. With 4 bases clipped from V and 4 bases from J, the junction kept 6 bases outside the gene matches. Per the germline V gene, CDR1 is MNHEY and CDR2 is SVGAGI. CDR3 length: 15 amino acids. The CDR3 nucleotides read TGTGCCAGCAGTTTACAGGGGGCTGGGGCAGATACGCAGTATTTT. Its translation is CASSLQGAGADTQYF.

This sequence joins TRBV7-2 and TRBJ1-6; 11 nucleotides line up with TRBD1. The ends lost 4 bases at V and 10 bases at J; junction bases unmatched: 6. Germline CDR1 is SGHTA and CDR2 is FQGNSA. The length of the CDR3 is 15 residues. CDR3 amino acids: CASSSLGQGGSPLHF. CDR3 DNA: TGTGCCAGCAGCTCCCTGGGACAGGGGGGATCACCCCTCCACTTT.

V usage is TRBV7-9 and J usage is TRBJ2-2; D call uncertain. CDR3 length equals 14 residues. V gave up 5 bases and J gave up 7 bases, with 14 bases separating them. The V gene's germline CDR1 is SEHNR and CDR2 FQNEAQ (reference sequence). The CDR3 DNA is TGTGCCAGCAGCGAGGACGCCGACATCGGGGAGCTGTTTTTT. Translating it yields CASSEDADIGELFF. Full variable domain (outside the CDR3, taken from reference TRBV7-9 and TRBJ2-2): DTGVSQNPRHKITKRGQNVTFRCDPISEHNRLYWYRQTLGQGPEFLTYFQNEAQLEKSRLLSDRFSAERPKGSFSTLEIQRTEQGDSAMYLCASSEDADIGELFFGEGSRLTVL.

The chain recombines TRBV19 with TRBJ2-4, with D unclear. In germline, CDR1 is LNHDA, CDR2 SQIVND (reference sequence). Trimming pared 6 bases from V and 4 bases from J, leaving 16 bases between. The CDR3 covers 15 residues. CDR3 sequence reads: CASSGPTAMKNIQYF. The CDR3 DNA sequence: TGTGCCAGTAGCGGCCCGACGGCAATGAAAAACATTCAGTACTTC.

In its sample, this clone was seen a few times. V is TRBV7-2 and J is TRBJ2-2, with 9 bases identical to TRBD1. CDR1 and CDR2 (germline): SGHTA, FQGNSA. The CDR3 consists of 17 residues. The V segment lost 3 bases and the J segment 2 bases; nucleotides outside the gene matches: 7. The chain's CDR3 is CASSFPTGGSNTGELFF. The DNA for the CDR3 is TGTGCCAGCAGCTTTCCAACAGGGGGCAGTAACACCGGGGAGCTGTTTTTT.

This clone was counted a few times. The chain employs TRBV30 and TRBJ2-7; D may match TRBD1 or TRBD2 (6 bases each). Germline CDR1 reads GTSNPN; CDR2 reads SVGIG (reference sequence). The CDR3 contains 11 residues. Deletions cut 0 bases from V and 10 bases from J, with 10 bases between. Here the CDR3 reads CAWSVRGDQYF. The CDR3 nucleotides read TGTGCCTGGAGTGTAAGGGGGGACCAGTACTTC.

This sequence joins TRBV7-3 and TRBJ1-2; 7 nucleotides match TRBD1. Germline trimming cut 1 base from V and 6 bases from J; bases unmatched to any gene: 11. The CDR3 spans 16 residues. Germline values: CDR1 SGHTA, CDR2 FQGTGA. CDR3 nucleotide sequence: TGTGCCAGCAGCTTAATGGGACAGAGAAGTGGCGATGGCTACACCTTC. Residues: CASSLMGQRSGDGYTF.

V is TRBV28 and J is TRBJ1-1; D ambiguous. There are 15 residues in the CDR3. The V gene's germline CDR1 is MDHEN and CDR2 SYDVKM. V was shortened by 5 bases and J by 6 bases, with 19 bases between the two germline ends. In nucleotides, the CDR3 is TGTGCCAGCAGTACGACCCAAGGCCCGAGCGCTGAAGCTTTCTTT. Protein product: CASSTTQGPSAEAFF.

This clone was seen more than once but under ten times. The chain has TRBV7-2 and TRBJ2-7, with D perhaps being TRBD1 or TRBD2 (6 bases each). V lost 5 bases to trimming and J lost 0 bases, with 14 bases between them. Germline loops: CDR1 SGHTA, CDR2 FQGNSA. CDR3 size: 15 residues. The CDR3 loop reads CASSRSRGPSYEQYF. CDR3 DNA: TGTGCCAGCAGCCGGTCACGGGGGCCCTCCTACGAGCAGTACTTC.

This chain uses TRBV7-9 with TRBJ2-3; a weak D match, TRBD1 (6 bases). The germline V gene has CDR1 SEHNR and CDR2 FQNEAQ (reference sequence). With 5 bases removed from V and 2 bases from J, the gap between germline ends came to 11 bases. This CDR3 region has 14 residues. CDR3 region: CASSPTGYTDTQYF. CDR3 DNA sequence: TGTGCCAGCAGCCCCACAGGGTACACAGATACGCAGTATTTT.

V and J are TRBV4-2 and TRBJ1-5; unclear D gene. CDR1 LGHNA and CDR2 YNFKEQ come from the germline V gene. The CDR3 extends over 14 amino acids. The V gene lost 1 base and the J gene lost 9 bases, with 13 bases spanning the gap. Here the CDR3 reads CASSQGGGEAPQHF. CDR3 nucleotide sequence: TGTGCCAGCAGCCAAGGCGGCGGCGAGGCGCCCCAGCATTTT.

The chain has TRBV10-3 and TRBJ1-6; no clear D. The ends were cut back, 10 bases at V and 5 bases at J, with 15 bases in the middle. Per germline, CDR1 ENHRY and CDR2 SYGVKD. This CDR3 has 14 amino acids. CDR3 residues: CATLQRKDNSPLHF. CDR3 coding DNA: TGTGCCACCCTCCAACGGAAAGATAATTCACCCCTCCACTTT.

This chain connects TRBV4-1 to TRBJ2-7; perhaps TRBD2 as D (5 bases). The CDR3 is made up of 13 amino acids. Germline V gene sequence: CDR1 MGHRA, CDR2 YSYEKL. Trimming took off 1 base at V and 8 bases at J, with 12 bases between the two ends. The CDR3 here is CASSQGGTSKQYF. CDR3 nucleotides: TGCGCCAGCAGCCAAGGGGGAACTAGTAAGCAGTACTTC.